These T cell receptor beta chains were read from a single sample in a study of response to subunit inactivated influenza vaccine. Each CDR3 protein is one row after TCRdb ran MiXCR on the RT-PCR reads. The sample yields about 300,000 distinct CDR3 sequences, 21% seen once. The sample was PBMCs from blood, taken about 20 months after vaccination. The receptors originated from a man aged 50 to 75 who received an inactivated influenza vaccine. CDR3s include the opening cysteine and the closing phenylalanine or tryptophan. Each record gives: J gene, V gene, clone size, D gene, CDR3 DNA, CDR3 protein. The D gene is left open where the match is weak. Only some rows state a clone size, as once, few, many or a class for expanded clones.

>TRBJ1-2|TRBV5-1|NA|NA
TGCGCCAGCAGCGGACACGGACAGCACGCAACTAACTATGGCTACACCTTC
CASSGHGQHATNYGYTF
>TRBJ2-1|TRBV2|NA|TRBD1
TGTGCCAGCAGTGACAGGACAGGGGATTACAATGAGCAGTTCTTC
CASSDRTGDYNEQFF
>TRBJ1-6|TRBV19|NA|TRBD1
TGTGCCAGTAGTATGCGGGACAGGTTTTCACCCCTCCACTTT
CASSMRDRFSPLHF
>TRBJ1-1|TRBV20-1|few|NA
TGCAGTGCTAGACCCGGGGAGGGTTGGACTGAAGCTTTCTTT
CSARPGEGWTEAFF
>TRBJ2-3|TRBV12-3/TRBV12-4|NA|NA
TGTGCCAGCAGTTCTCCCCCCTCGAAGGGGGCAGATACGCAGTATTTT
CASSSPPSKGADTQYF
>TRBJ2-7|TRBV6-2/TRBV6-3|few|TRBD2
TGTGCCAGCAGTAACCAACTAGCGGGAGGCACCTACGAGCAGTACTTC
CASSNQLAGGTYEQYF
>TRBJ2-7|TRBV29-1|NA|TRBD1
TGCAGCGTTGAAGAGGGCTCGACAGGGTACGAGCAGTACTTC
CSVEEGSTGYEQYF
>TRBJ1-1|TRBV29-1|NA|NA
TGCAGCGTTGATGTACAGATGAACACTGAAGCTTTCTTT
CSVDVQMNTEAFF
>TRBJ1-3|TRBV12-3/TRBV12-4|NA|NA
TGTGCCAGCAGTTTATGGGGCAGCTCTGGAAACACCATATATTTT
CASSLWGSSGNTIYF
>TRBJ2-5|TRBV24-1|NA|TRBD2
TGTGCCCCCCCGGTAGCGGGGGGATCAACGGGAGAGACCCAGTACTTC
CAPPVAGGSTGETQYF
>TRBJ2-7|TRBV28|NA|NA
TGTGCCAGCAGTCCCCTAAGCGGCAGAAATCCCTACGAGCAGTACTTC
CASSPLSGRNPYEQYF
>TRBJ2-5|TRBV4-2|NA|NA
TGTGCCAGCAGCCGGGGGGTATCTGGGGTTGCCGGTCAAGAGACCCAGTACTTC
CASSRGVSGVAGQETQYF
>TRBJ2-2|TRBV19|NA|TRBD2
TGTGCCAGTAGTATTTCAGGGACTAGTGTCGGCGGGGAGCTGTTTTTT
CASSISGTSVGGELFF
>TRBJ2-3|TRBV7-8|few|TRBD1
TGTGCCAGCAGCTTACGGGGACAGGGGCCTAGCACAGATACGCAGTATTTT
CASSLRGQGPSTDTQYF
>TRBJ2-5|TRBV5-3|few|NA
TGTGCCAGAAGCTGGTCCCGAGAGACCCAGTACTTC
CARSWSRETQYF
>TRBJ2-5|TRBV6-1|NA|NA
TGTGCCAGCGGAGCCTTGGGGACCCAGTACTTC
CASGALGTQYF
>TRBJ1-6|TRBV5-1|NA|NA
TGCGCCAGCAGCTTGGCCTTCGGGGGACCCCTCCACTTT
CASSLAFGGPLHF
>TRBJ1-1|TRBV11-3|NA|NA
TGTGCCAGCAGCTCAGGGGTAAAGAACACTGAAGCTTTCTTT
CASSSGVKNTEAFF
>TRBJ1-1|TRBV5-1|many|NA
TGCGCCAGCAGCTTGGGTGGGACAAGGAACACTGAAGCTTTCTTT
CASSLGGTRNTEAFF
>TRBJ2-7|TRBV4-3|once|NA
TGCGCCAGCAGCCAAGATCTGGATTTCCTCACTGGACTCTCCTACGAGCAGTACTTC
CASSQDLDFLTGLSYEQYF
>TRBJ1-4|TRBV4-2|few|TRBD1
TGTGCCAGCAGCCACGGGGACAGGGGGAGCGAAAAACTGTTTTTT
CASSHGDRGSEKLFF
>TRBJ1-2|TRBV9|many|NA
TGTGCCAGCAGCGTAGGAGGAGACTCTAACTATGGCTACACCTTC
CASSVGGDSNYGYTF
>TRBJ1-1|TRBV3-1|NA|NA
TGTGCCAGCAGCCAAGAGGACAGGAACACTGAAGCTTTCTTT
CASSQEDRNTEAFF
>TRBJ2-2|TRBV7-2|NA|NA
TGTGCCAGCAGCTTAGTCTTACTACCCCGCACCGGGGAGCTGTTTTTT
CASSLVLLPRTGELFF
>TRBJ2-7|TRBV12-2|NA|NA
TGTGCAAGTCGCTTTACGGGACAGGGCCCTTTTTCCTACGAGCAGTACTTC
CASRFTGQGPFSYEQYF
>TRBJ2-2|TRBV7-9|few|NA
TGTGCCAGCAGCCCGGGCCGGGGCACCGGGGAGCTGTTTTTT
CASSPGRGTGELFF
>TRBJ2-7|TRBV21-1|NA|NA
TGTGCCAGCAGCAAAATCCTTGCGGTGTTTGTCGGGTACGAGCAGTACTTC
CASSKILAVFVGYEQYF
>TRBJ1-2|TRBV29-1|NA|TRBD1
TGCAGCGTTGTGGGGTTCGGGACAGGGGACTATGGCTACACCTTC
CSVVGFGTGDYGYTF
>TRBJ1-5|TRBV2|NA|TRBD1
TGTGCCAGCAGTGAGGACAGGGTGCAGCCCCAGCATTTT
CASSEDRVQPQHF
>TRBJ1-2|TRBV5-4|NA|NA
TGTGCCAGCAGCCCTGGTGGGGCCAGGAACTATGGCTACACCTTC
CASSPGGARNYGYTF
>TRBJ1-1|TRBV5-4|few|NA
TGTGCCAGCAGCTCCCAGGGGAGGGTGAGAACAGCTTTCTTT
CASSSQGRVRTAFF
>TRBJ2-7|TRBV7-9|many|NA
TGTGCCAGCAGCCCGCCGACTAGGCAAACGGGGCAGTACTTC
CASSPPTRQTGQYF
>TRBJ1-6|TRBV28|NA|TRBD1
TGTGCCAGCAGTTTAGTTCGACAGGGCAATTCACCCCTCCACTTT
CASSLVRQGNSPLHF
>TRBJ2-3|TRBV20-1|few|TRBD2
TGTACTAGCGGAGTTGGCACAGATACGCAGTATTTT
CTSGVGTDTQYF
>TRBJ2-1|TRBV20-1|NA|TRBD2
TGCAGTGCTAGCGGACTAGCGGGAAGCCCAGATGAGCAGTTCTTC
CSASGLAGSPDEQFF
>TRBJ1-2|TRBV14|many|NA
TGTGCCAGCAGCCAAGATCGTCAGAACTATGGCTACACCTTC
CASSQDRQNYGYTF
>TRBJ1-2|TRBV6-5|few|TRBD1
TGTGCCAGCAGTTACTCGGCAGGGGGCGGCCATGGCTACACCTTC
CASSYSAGGGHGYTF
>TRBJ2-1|TRBV7-2|few|TRBD2
TGTGCCAGCAGTTTGGGGGGGACTCTCTCCTACAATGAGCAGTTCTTC
CASSLGGTLSYNEQFF
>TRBJ2-1|TRBV29-1|NA|NA
TGCAGCGTAGACACAAGCCAGGGCCTAACAATCTTC
CSVDTSQGLTIF
>TRBJ1-1|TRBV4-3|many|NA
TGCGCCAGCAGCCAAGTTGAGGGAGCTGAAGCTTTCTTT
CASSQVEGAEAFF
>TRBJ1-5|TRBV29-1|few|NA
TGCAGCGTCCCTGGGGGGGTAAGCAATCAGCCCCAGCATTTT
CSVPGGVSNQPQHF
>TRBJ2-1|TRBV4-3|NA|NA
TGCGCCAGCAGCCAAGGACCAGGGGGACTGAACTCCTACAATGAGCAGTTCTTC
CASSQGPGGLNSYNEQFF
>TRBJ1-6|TRBV27|NA|TRBD1
TGTGCCAGCAGTTTCTCCTCCAACAGGGGGAACTATAATTCACCCCTCCACTTT
CASSFSSNRGNYNSPLHF
>TRBJ2-7|TRBV7-9|NA|NA
TGTGCCAGCAGCTTAGATGACCTTCCCTACGAGCAGTACTTC
CASSLDDLPYEQYF
>TRBJ2-3|TRBV28|few|TRBD2
TGTGCCAGCAGTTTATACCTGACTAGCATGGGTTCTGATACGCAGTATTTT
CASSLYLTSMGSDTQYF
>TRBJ1-1|TRBV20-1|few|TRBD1
TGCAGTGCAAAGGACAGGTTTCTTACACTCGCTGAAGCTTTCTTT
CSAKDRFLTLAEAFF
>TRBJ1-6|TRBV12-3/TRBV12-4|NA|NA
TGTGCCAGCAGTTTAGGACAGGCGTCACCCCTCCACTTT
CASSLGQASPLHF
>TRBJ1-2|TRBV19|NA|NA
TGTGCCAGTAGACCGACAGGACCTAACTATGGCTACACCTTC
CASRPTGPNYGYTF
>TRBJ2-2|TRBV11-2|NA|NA
TGTGCCAGCAGCTTTTCGGCCAACGGGGAGCTGTTTTTT
CASSFSANGELFF
>TRBJ1-5|TRBV7-2|many|TRBD1
TGTGCCAGCAGCTTAACAGCCGGGACAGGTAGACAGCCCCAGCATTTT
CASSLTAGTGRQPQHF
>TRBJ2-3|TRBV6-6|NA|TRBD2
TGTGCCACTCGGGACTATATACACACAGATACGCAGTATTTT
CATRDYIHTDTQYF
>TRBJ2-7|TRBV7-2|NA|TRBD2
TGTGCCAGCAGCTTAGCCGGGGGGGCCTTTAACTACGAGCAGTACTTC
CASSLAGGAFNYEQYF
>TRBJ1-4|TRBV30|few|NA
TGTGCCTGGAGTTCCCCTGGACACTCTAATGAAAAACTGTTTTTT
CAWSSPGHSNEKLFF